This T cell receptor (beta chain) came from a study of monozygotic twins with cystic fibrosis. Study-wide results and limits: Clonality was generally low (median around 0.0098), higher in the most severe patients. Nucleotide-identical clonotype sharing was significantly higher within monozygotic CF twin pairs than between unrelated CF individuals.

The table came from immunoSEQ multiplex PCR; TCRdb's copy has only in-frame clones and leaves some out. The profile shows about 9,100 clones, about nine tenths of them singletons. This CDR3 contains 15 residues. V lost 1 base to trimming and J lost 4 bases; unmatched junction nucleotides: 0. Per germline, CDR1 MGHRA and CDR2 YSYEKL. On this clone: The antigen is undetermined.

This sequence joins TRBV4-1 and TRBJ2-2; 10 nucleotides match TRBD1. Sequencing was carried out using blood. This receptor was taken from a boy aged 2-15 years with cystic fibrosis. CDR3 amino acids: CASSQGDRGTGELFF. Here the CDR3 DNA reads TGCGCCAGCAGCCAAGGGGACAGGGGCACCGGGGAGCTGTTTTTT.